This TCR beta chain is drawn from a study of shared clonotypes between healthy human individuals. Overall study results and limits: Owing to a small donor count, the genetic and exposure-history diversity represented was limited. The rarefaction results pointed to incomplete sorted-subset sequencing despite large depth.

As concerns this clone: Its antigen is currently unknown. Relative to the germline gene, one junction end is altered; a read error may explain this.

As processed by the authors: Filtering differed for immunoSEQ, which gave only junction sequences without quality scores. Generated by immunoSEQ multiplex PCR, the TCRdb table keeps only in-frame clones and is missing some. V, J and clone size are those of that table, while D and trimming were read from the DNA. The data contain millions of clones, 85% to 95% of them singletons. Germline CDR1 and CDR2: SGHNT and YYREEE (reference sequence). The CDR3 is made up of 16 amino acids. Sequenced sample: naive CD4+ T cells from PBMCs. Described subset: CD45RA+ positively selected. The sequence derives from a man aged 18 to 29 in good health. Some clones in this sample may be carry-over from other donors' samples. The rearrangement links TRBV5-4 to TRBJ2-1; a possible D gene is TRBD2 (6 bases). The CDR3 loop reads CASSPPSRGAYSERVF. CDR3 coding DNA: TGTGCCAGCAGCCCCCCCTCGCGCGGGGCGTACAGTGAGCGAGTCTTC.